This T cell receptor beta chain was obtained from a study of blood T cells in healthy people across ages. About the research overall: Per two T cells, about one barcoded beta molecule was captured through template switching. Study-level results: The percentage of naive T cells correlated strongly with TCR beta diversity. Higher diversity and more naive CD4+ cells were features of long-lived donors, compared to aged donors.

A J-beta primer mix and a sample-barcoded 5' primer were used in a second PCR of about 6 to 12 cycles. MiXCR was run by TCRdb on the 5' RACE reads, yielding one entry per CDR3 protein. The sample yields 1.2 million to 1.5 million distinct CDR3 sequences, around two fifths seen once. The ends were cut back, 5 bases at V and 8 bases at J, with 12 bases in the middle. The CDR3 runs to 13 residues. Germline V gene data show CDR1 as KGHDR and CDR2 as SFDVKD. With respect to this clonotype: The target antigen is unknown.

The origin of this receptor is a woman between 18 and 30 years old in good health. The chain has TRBV24-1 and TRBJ2-1, with no clear D. Sequenced: blood. The DNA for the CDR3 is TGTGCCACCAGTGGGCTAGGAAGACATGAGCAGTTCTTC. Its translation: CATSGLGRHEQFF.